This T cell receptor beta chain was observed in a study of T cells in Graves' hyperthyroidism and ophthalmopathy. On the study more broadly: Peripheral blood draws took place at initial diagnosis, ahead of any treatment. Study-level results: Most thyroid clonotypes expanded above 0.001 were also detected in blood.

RNA transcripts gave rise to amplified TCR beta CDR3 regions. A first-round RT-PCR of the TCR CDR3 used the HTBI primer set. TCRdb reanalysed the multiplex PCR reads using MiXCR and keeps one entry per CDR3 protein. Among around 700,000 distinct CDR3 sequences listed, about 19% were seen once. Before ophthalmopathy appeared, progressors gave blood at initial hyperthyroidism diagnosis. The PBMCs were sourced from fresh peripheral blood (around 9.3 ml). Ten or more counts support this clonotype. What it recognizes is unknown. The CDR3 loop spans 15 amino acids. With 5 bases clipped from V and 6 bases from J, the junction kept 9 bases outside the gene matches.

The sequenced sample was blood. J is TRBJ1-5 and V is TRBV12-3 or TRBV12-4; TRBD1 matches 8 bases. The TCR originated in a woman aged 50 to 60 with Graves' hyperthyroidism that later progressed to Graves' ophthalmopathy. CDR3 sequence: CASSEDRGRRQPQHF. The CDR3 bases are TGTGCCAGCAGTGAAGACAGGGGACGGCGTCAGCCCCAGCATTTT.